Below are 17 T cell receptor beta chains sequenced from a single sample in a study of CD8+ T cells in alopecia areata. Following extraction, RNA underwent reverse transcription to cDNA, which served as the sequencing template. Sequencing used immunoSEQ multiplex PCR; TCRdb keeps in-frame clones, though not all of them. The profile covers under 250,000 clones, with about three fifths appearing a single time and roughly 0.47% taken by the ten largest. The sequenced sample was CD4+ T cells sorted from blood, obtained at week 0. These receptors came from a human donor with alopecia areata.

This chain connects TRBV29-1 to TRBJ1-1, with D unclear. This CDR3 has 11 amino acids. Germline loops: CDR1 SQVTM, CDR2 ANQGSEA. Trimming took 4 bases from V and 9 from J, leaving 12 bases between them. The CDR3 region has the DNA TGCAGCGTTGCGGGAGCACAGAAAGCTTTCTTT. It encodes CSVAGAQKAFF.

The chain employs TRBV5-6 and TRBJ1-6; TRBD1 matches 7 bases. V lost 4 bases, J lost 6 bases, and 4 bases stayed unmatched. The CDR3 has 14 amino acids. In germline, CDR1 is SGHDT, CDR2 YYEEEE. The CDR3 reads CASSRRDSNSPLHF. The DNA of the CDR3 is TGTGCCAGCAGCCGCCGGGACAGTAATTCACCCCTCCACTTT.

This chain connects TRBV7-9 to TRBJ2-6; D is unclear. The CDR3 totals 16 residues. V was cut by 0 bases and J by 0 bases, with 6 bases left in between. In germline, CDR1 is SEHNR, CDR2 FQNEAQ (reference sequence). This chain's CDR3 is CASSLAYISGANVLTF. The CDR3 DNA reads TGTGCCAGCAGCTTAGCATACATCTCTGGGGCCAACGTCCTGACTTTC.

The chain employs TRBV7-8 and TRBJ1-2; D call uncertain. Trimming pared 3 bases from V and 7 bases from J, leaving 12 bases between. The CDR3 loop spans 13 amino acids. The V gene's germline CDR1 is SGHVS and CDR2 FQNEAQ. CDR3 amino acids: CASSFSGGSGYTF. In nucleotides, the CDR3 is TGTGCCAGCAGCTTCTCAGGAGGATCTGGCTACACCTTC.

The chain links TRBV18 to TRBJ2-5; 8 nucleotides line up with TRBD2. V lost 1 base to trimming and J lost 3 bases; unmatched junction nucleotides: 7. Per the germline V gene, CDR1 is KGHSH and CDR2 is LQKENI. The CDR3 is made up of 16 amino acids. In nucleotides, the CDR3 is TGTGCCAGCTCACCACGCAGCGGGAGAGGGGAAGAGACCCAGTACTTC. The encoded protein is CASSPRSGRGEETQYF.

The chain combines TRBV29-1 with TRBJ1-5; D is perhaps TRBD1 (5 bases). The CDR3 spans 14 residues. The V end lost 4 bases, the J end lost 0 bases, and 10 bases lay between the germline ends. The germline CDR1 and CDR2 sequences are SQVTM and ANQGSEA. CDR3 DNA: TGCAGCGTTGGGGGGACGGGTAGCAATCAGCCCCAGCATTTT. This codes for CSVGGTGSNQPQHF.

This clone was seen only a few times. The rearrangement links TRBV29-1 to TRBJ2-4; D is perhaps TRBD1 (5 bases). Trimming shortened V by 7 bases and J by 6 bases, and 13 bases separated the two germline ends. Germline CDR1 reads SQVTM; CDR2 reads ANQGSEA. The CDR3 covers 12 residues. The DNA of the CDR3 is TGCAGCGCCTTGGGGCAAAGAAACATTCAGTACTTC. It yields the protein CSALGQRNIQYF.

This clone has a handful of counts. This chain uses TRBV29-1 with TRBJ2-3; no reliable D call. Germline assignment: CDR1 SQVTM and CDR2 ANQGSEA. V lost 8 bases and J 4 bases, leaving 7 bases between the germline ends. The CDR3 runs to 10 residues. In DNA, the CDR3 is TGCAGCCCCTACGCAGATACGCAGTATTTT. Protein: CSPYADTQYF.

V gene TRBV10-3 combines with J gene TRBJ2-1, with unresolved D. Germline V gene lookup returns CDR1 ENHRY and CDR2 SYGVKD. Deletions cut 5 bases from V and 5 bases from J, with 4 bases between. The CDR3 has 11 amino acids. CDR3 nucleotide sequence: TGTGCCATCAGTCAGGACAATGAGCAGTTCTTC. Amino acids: CAISQDNEQFF.

The chain combines TRBV7-9 with TRBJ1-2; D gene uncertain. The CDR3 has 12 amino acids. Germline CDR1 SEHNR, CDR2 FQNEAQ (reference sequence). Trimming left V 5 bases short and J 8 bases short, with 12 bases between. Written as DNA, the CDR3 is TGTGCCAGCAGCACAACTCAGCAGGGCTACACCTTC. Translation gives CASSTTQQGYTF.

The chain uses TRBV19 and TRBJ1-2; no firm D call. The CDR3 totals 13 residues. Germline V gives CDR1 LNHDA, CDR2 SQIVND (reference sequence). V was clipped by 3 bases and J by 4 bases, with 9 bases between them. CDR3 bases: TGTGCCAGTAGTATCGGCAGCCGCTATGGCTACACCTTC. It translates to CASSIGSRYGYTF.

This clone was seen a handful of times. This chain connects TRBV25-1 to TRBJ2-1; 9 bases match TRBD1. The J segment lost 6 bases and the V segment lost 3 bases, leaving 9 bases of the junction unmatched. Germline loops: CDR1 MGHDK, CDR2 SYGVNS. This CDR3 is 16 amino acids long. CDR3: CASSDYGQGLGNEQFF. The DNA for the CDR3 is TGTGCCAGCAGTGACTACGGACAGGGGCTTGGCAATGAGCAGTTCTTC.

The V gene is TRBV19, the J gene TRBJ1-5; no clear D gene. Trimming pared 6 bases from V and 6 bases from J, leaving 15 bases between. This CDR3 contains 14 residues. Germline V CDR1 and CDR2: LNHDA, SQIVND (reference sequence). The chain's CDR3 is CASSDQQGGQPQHF. The CDR3 DNA reads TGTGCCAGTAGCGATCAGCAAGGTGGTCAGCCCCAGCATTTT. The full variable domain, rest sourced from reference TRBV19 and TRBJ1-5, is DGGITQSPKYLFRKEGQNVTLSCEQNLNHDAMYWYRQDPGQGLRLIYYSQIVNDFQKGDIAEGYSVSREKKESFPLTVTSAQKNPTAFYLCASSDQQGGQPQHFGDGTRLSIL.

This chain links TRBV23-1 with TRBJ1-2; no clear D. TRBV23-1 is reported as an ORF; its role is uncertain. The V end lost 3 bases, the J end lost 7 bases, and 12 bases lay between the germline ends. This CDR3 region has 13 residues. CDR3 loop: CASSQRLVIGYTF. The CDR3 DNA is TGCGCCAGCAGTCAGAGGCTAGTGATTGGCTACACCTTC.

Here the CDR3 reads CATSGGQGYSGGYTF. The CDR3 region has the DNA TGTGCCACCAGCGGGGGACAGGGGTATTCCGGTGGCTACACCTTC. The chain carries TRBV15 and TRBJ1-2; TRBD1 matches at 10 bases. Trimming cost V 5 bases and J 7 bases; bases outside gene matches: 10. From germline, CDR1 is LNHNV and CDR2 YYDKDF (reference sequence). This CDR3 has 15 amino acids.

This rearrangement joins TRBV5-1 to TRBJ1-2; no definite D call. Looked up from germline, CDR1 is SGHRS and CDR2 is YFSETQ. Trimming left V 6 bases short and J 8 bases short, with 14 bases between. CDR3 size: 12 residues. The CDR3 DNA is TGCGCCAGCAACTCGGACGGACCAGGCTACACCTTC. Its translation: CASNSDGPGYTF. Variable domain in full (rest from reference TRBV5-1 and TRBJ1-2): KAGVTQTPRYLIKTRGQQVTLSCSPISGHRSVSWYQQTPGQGLQFLFEYFSETQRNKGNFPGRFSGRQFSNSRSEMNVSTLELGDSALYLCASNSDGPGYTFGSGTRLTVV.

V gene TRBV2 combines with J gene TRBJ1-3; 8 bases agree with TRBD1. The V gene end was trimmed by 5 bases and the J gene end by 0 bases; junction bases not matched to a gene: 3. This CDR3 spans 15 amino acids. Germline V gene sequence: CDR1 SNHLY, CDR2 FYNNEI. CDR3: CASSSGTGSGNTIYF. The CDR3 DNA follows: TGTGCCAGCAGTTCCGGGACAGGCTCTGGAAACACCATATATTTT.